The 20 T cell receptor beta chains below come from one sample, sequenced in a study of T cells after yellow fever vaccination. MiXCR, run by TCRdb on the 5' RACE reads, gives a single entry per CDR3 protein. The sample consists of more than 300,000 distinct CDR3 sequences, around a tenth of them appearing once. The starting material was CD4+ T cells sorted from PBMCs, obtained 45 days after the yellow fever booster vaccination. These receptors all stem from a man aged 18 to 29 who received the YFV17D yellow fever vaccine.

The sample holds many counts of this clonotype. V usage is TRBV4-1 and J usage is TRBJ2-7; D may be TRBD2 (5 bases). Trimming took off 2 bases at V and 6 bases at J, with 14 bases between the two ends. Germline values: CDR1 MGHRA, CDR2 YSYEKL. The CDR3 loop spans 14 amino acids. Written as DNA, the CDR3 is TGCGCCAGCAGCCAACCGAACCGGGAAGCCGAGCAGTACGTC. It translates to CASSQPNREAEQYV.

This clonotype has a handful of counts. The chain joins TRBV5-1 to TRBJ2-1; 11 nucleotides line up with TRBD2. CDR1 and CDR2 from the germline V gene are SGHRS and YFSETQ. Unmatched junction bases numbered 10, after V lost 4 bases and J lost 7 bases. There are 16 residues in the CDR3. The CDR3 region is CASSQIAGGLGNEQFF. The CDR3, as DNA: TGCGCCAGCAGCCAGATAGCGGGGGGGCTCGGAAATGAGCAGTTCTTC.

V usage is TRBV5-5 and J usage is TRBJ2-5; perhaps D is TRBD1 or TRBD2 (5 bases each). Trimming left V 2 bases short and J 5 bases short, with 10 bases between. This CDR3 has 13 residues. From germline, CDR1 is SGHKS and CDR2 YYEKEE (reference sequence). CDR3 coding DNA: TGTGCCAGCAGCTTCGAGGGGATGGAGACCCAGTACTTC. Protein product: CASSFEGMETQYF.

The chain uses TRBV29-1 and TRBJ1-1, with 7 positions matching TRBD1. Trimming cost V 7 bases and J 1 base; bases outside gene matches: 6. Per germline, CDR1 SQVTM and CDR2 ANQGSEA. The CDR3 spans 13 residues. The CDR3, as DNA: TGCAGCGGGGCTGGACAGGAGAACACTGAAGCTTTCTTT. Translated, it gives CSGAGQENTEAFF.

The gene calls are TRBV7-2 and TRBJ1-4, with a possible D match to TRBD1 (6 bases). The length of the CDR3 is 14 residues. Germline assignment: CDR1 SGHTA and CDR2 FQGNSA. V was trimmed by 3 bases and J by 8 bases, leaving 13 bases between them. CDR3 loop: CASSFGGAGEKLFF. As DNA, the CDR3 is TGTGCCAGCAGCTTCGGGGGCGCCGGGGAAAAACTGTTTTTT.

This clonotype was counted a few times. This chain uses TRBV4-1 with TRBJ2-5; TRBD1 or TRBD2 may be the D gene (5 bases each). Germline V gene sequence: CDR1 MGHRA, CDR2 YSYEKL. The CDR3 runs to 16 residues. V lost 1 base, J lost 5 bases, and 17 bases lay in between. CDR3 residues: CASSQVGTRVGETQYF. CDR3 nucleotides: TGCGCCAGCAGCCAAGTGGGGACCCGAGTAGGCGAGACCCAGTACTTC.

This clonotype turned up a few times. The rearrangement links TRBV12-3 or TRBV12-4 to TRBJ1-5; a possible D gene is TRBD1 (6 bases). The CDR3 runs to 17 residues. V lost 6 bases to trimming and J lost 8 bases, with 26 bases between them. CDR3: CASSMTGGGATGKPQHF. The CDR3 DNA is TGTGCCAGCAGCATGACCGGGGGGGGGGCCACAGGGAAGCCCCAGCATTTT.

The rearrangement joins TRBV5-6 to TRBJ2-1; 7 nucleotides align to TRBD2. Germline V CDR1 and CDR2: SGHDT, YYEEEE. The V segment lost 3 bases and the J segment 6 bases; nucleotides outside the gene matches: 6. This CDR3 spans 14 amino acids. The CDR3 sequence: CASSYRGGSNEQFF. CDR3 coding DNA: TGTGCCAGCAGCTATCGCGGGGGAAGCAATGAGCAGTTCTTC.

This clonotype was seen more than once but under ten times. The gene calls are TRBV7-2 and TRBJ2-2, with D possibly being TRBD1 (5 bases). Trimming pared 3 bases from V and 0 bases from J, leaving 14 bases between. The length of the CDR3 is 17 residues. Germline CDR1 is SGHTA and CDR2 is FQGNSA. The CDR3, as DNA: TGTGCCAGCAGCTTCGGACCCAAAGGGGCGAACACCGGGGAGCTGTTTTTT. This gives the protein CASSFGPKGANTGELFF.

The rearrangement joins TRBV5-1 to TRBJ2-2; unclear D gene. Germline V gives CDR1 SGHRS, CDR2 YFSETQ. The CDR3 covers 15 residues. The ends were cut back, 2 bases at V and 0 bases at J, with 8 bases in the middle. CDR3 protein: CASSFRSTNTGELFF. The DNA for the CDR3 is TGCGCCAGCAGCTTTCGGTCGACGAACACCGGGGAGCTGTTTTTT.

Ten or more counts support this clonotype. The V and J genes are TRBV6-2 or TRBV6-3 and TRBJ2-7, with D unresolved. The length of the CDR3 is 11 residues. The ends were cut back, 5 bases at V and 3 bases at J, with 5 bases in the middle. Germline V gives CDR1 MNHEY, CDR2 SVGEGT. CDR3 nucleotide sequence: TGTGCCAGCAGTAACAGCTACGAGCAGTACTTC. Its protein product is CASSNSYEQYF.

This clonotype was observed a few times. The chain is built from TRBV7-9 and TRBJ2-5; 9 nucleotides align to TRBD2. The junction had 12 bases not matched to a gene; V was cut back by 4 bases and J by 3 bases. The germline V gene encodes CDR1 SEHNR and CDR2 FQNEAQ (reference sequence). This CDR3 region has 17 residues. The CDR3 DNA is TGTGCCAGCAGCTCAACCCCGCGGCGGGGGGGGGAAGAGACCCAGTACTTC. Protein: CASSSTPRRGGEETQYF.

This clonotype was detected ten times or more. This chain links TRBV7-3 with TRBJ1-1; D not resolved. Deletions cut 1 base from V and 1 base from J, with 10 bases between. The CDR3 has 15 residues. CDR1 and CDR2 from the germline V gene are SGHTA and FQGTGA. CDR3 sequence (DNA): TGTGCCAGCAGCTTAATGAGGGCGGGGAACACTGAAGCTTTCTTT. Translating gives CASSLMRAGNTEAFF.

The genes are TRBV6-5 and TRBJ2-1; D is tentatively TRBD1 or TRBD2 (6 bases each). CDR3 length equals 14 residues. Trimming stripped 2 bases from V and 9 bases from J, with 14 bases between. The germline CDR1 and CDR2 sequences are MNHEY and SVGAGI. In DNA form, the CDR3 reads TGTGCCAGCAGTTACCGGGGGCCTGATAGTGAGCAGTTCTTC. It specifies CASSYRGPDSEQFF.

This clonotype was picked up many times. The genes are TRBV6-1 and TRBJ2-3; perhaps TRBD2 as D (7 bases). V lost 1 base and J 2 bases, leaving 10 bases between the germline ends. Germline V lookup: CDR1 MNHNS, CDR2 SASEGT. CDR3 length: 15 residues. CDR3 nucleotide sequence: TGTGCCAGCAGTGAAGGGGGGGGCCCCACAGATACGCAGTATTTT. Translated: CASSEGGGPTDTQYF.

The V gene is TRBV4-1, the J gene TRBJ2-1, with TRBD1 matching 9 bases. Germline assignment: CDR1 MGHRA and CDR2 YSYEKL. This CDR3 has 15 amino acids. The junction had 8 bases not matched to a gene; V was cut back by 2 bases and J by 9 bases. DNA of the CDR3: TGCGCCAGCAGCCAAAAACCGGGACAGGGAGCTGAGCAGTTCTTC. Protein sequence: CASSQKPGQGAEQFF.

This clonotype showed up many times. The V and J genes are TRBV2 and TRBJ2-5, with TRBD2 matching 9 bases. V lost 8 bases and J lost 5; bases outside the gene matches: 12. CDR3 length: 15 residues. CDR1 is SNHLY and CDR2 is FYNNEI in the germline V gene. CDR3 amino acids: CASGRSSGGGETQYF. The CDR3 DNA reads TGTGCCAGCGGGCGGAGTAGCGGGGGAGGGGAGACCCAGTACTTC.

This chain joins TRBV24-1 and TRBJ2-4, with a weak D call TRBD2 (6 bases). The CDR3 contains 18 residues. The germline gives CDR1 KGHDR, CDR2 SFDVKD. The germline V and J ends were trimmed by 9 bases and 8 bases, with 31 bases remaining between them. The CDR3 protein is CATLWWAPRVLKRDIQYF. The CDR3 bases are TGTGCCACCCTTTGGTGGGCCCCACGGGTCCTAAAGCGGGACATTCAGTACTTC.

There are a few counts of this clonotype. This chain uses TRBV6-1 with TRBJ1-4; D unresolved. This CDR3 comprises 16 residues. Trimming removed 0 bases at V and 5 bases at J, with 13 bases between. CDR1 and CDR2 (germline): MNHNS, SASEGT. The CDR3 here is CASSEALHRENEKLFF. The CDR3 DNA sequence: TGTGCCAGCAGTGAAGCGTTGCATCGGGAGAATGAAAAACTGTTTTTT.

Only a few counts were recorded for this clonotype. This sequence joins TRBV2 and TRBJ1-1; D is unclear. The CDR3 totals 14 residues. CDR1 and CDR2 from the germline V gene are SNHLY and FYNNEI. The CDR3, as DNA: TGTGTCCCAGGAAAAGGGCCTTTGAACACTGAAGCTTTCTTT. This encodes CVPGKGPLNTEAFF.